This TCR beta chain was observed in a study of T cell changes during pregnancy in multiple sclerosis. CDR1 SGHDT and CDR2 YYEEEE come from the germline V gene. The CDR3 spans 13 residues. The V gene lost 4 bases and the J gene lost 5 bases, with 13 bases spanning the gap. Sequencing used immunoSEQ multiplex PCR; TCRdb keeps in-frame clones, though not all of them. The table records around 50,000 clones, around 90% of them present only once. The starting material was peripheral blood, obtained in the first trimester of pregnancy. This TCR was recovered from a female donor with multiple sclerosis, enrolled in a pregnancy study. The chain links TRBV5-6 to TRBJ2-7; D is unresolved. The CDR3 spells CASSPPSGHEQYF. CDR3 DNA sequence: TGTGCCAGCAGCCCGCCATCGGGTCACGAGCAGTACTTC.